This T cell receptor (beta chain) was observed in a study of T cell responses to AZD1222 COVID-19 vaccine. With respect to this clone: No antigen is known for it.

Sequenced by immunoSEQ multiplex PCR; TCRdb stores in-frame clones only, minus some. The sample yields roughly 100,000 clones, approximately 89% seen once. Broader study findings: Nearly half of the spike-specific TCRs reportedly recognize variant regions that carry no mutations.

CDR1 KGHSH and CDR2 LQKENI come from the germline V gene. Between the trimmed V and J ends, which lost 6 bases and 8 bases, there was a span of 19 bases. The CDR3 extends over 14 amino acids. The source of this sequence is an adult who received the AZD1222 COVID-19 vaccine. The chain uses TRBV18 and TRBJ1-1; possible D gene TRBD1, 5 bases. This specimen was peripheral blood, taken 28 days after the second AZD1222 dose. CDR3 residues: CASSPNAVDREAFF. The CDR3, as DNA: TGTGCCAGCTCCCCTAATGCCGTCGACAGAGAAGCTTTCTTT.